These T cell receptor beta chains were read from a single sample in a study of PD-L1 blockade in urothelial cancer. TCRdb's copy holds only in-frame clones and misses some; the assay was immunoSEQ multiplex PCR. The table shows 83,000 or so clones, with over 65% occurring only once. Specimen: PBMCs, collected around atezolizumab (anti-PD-L1) treatment. The receptors were gathered from a man between 70 and 80 years old with urothelial cancer. Both conserved end residues are part of each CDR3. The D gene is left open where the match is weak. The listing skips clone size in some rows; elsewhere it reads once, few, many or a size class.

>-|TRBJ1-3|17|TRBV9|-
TGTGCCAGCAGCGTCGGGCAGGGATACAACTCTGGAAACACCATATATTTT
CASSVGQGYNSGNTIYF
>-|TRBJ2-3|15|TRBV5-4|-
TGTGCCAGCAGCCGCGGGGCGAAAGGGGCAGATACGCAGTATTTT
CASSRGAKGADTQYF
>TRBD2|TRBJ2-1|12|TRBV13|few
TGTGCCAGCAGTACTAGCGGATTACCCCCGTTCTTC
CASSTSGLPPFF
>TRBD2|TRBJ2-1|15|TRBV13|once
TGTGCCAGCAGCTTAGTCGCGGGGGACTCGGGGGAGCAGTTCTTC
CASSLVAGDSGEQFF
>TRBD2|TRBJ2-7|15|TRBV18|-
TGTGCCAGCTCACCACCGGGACTAGTAGTCTACGAGCAGTACTTC
CASSPPGLVVYEQYF
>TRBD1|TRBJ2-2|13|TRBV10-3|-
TGTGCCATCAGTGCTGAAACAGGGGGCGGGCTGTTTTTT
CAISAETGGGLFF
>-|TRBJ2-5|14|TRBV15|once
TGTGCCACCAGGGGAGACTACGTTCAAGAGACCCAGTACTTC
CATRGDYVQETQYF
>TRBD2|TRBJ2-1|14|TRBV29-1|once
TGCAGCGCCAGACTAGCGGAATCCTACAATGAGCAGTTCTTC
CSARLAESYNEQFF
>TRBD2|TRBJ2-1|15|TRBV19|-
TGTGCCAGTAGTATAGCTAGCGGGAGTTACGGTGAGCAGTTCTTC
CASSIASGSYGEQFF
>-|TRBJ2-1|16|TRBV7-8|-
TGTGCCAGCAGCTTAGCCGGGACTCTTCCTGACAATGAGCAGTTCTTC
CASSLAGTLPDNEQFF
>-|TRBJ1-5|15|TRBV18|few
TGTGCCAGCTCACTGGCGGGGGGCGGCAATCAGCCCCAGCATTTT
CASSLAGGGNQPQHF
>-|TRBJ1-5|16|TRBV19|-
TGTGCCAGTAGGGCCTACAGCTATTACGGCAATCAGCCCCAGCATTTT
CASRAYSYYGNQPQHF
>-|TRBJ2-3|13|TRBV2|-
TGTGCCAGCACCTCGTCGGGCACAGATACGCAGTATTTT
CASTSSGTDTQYF
>-|TRBJ1-3|17|TRBV5-1|-
TGCGCCAGCAGCCGAGACAGTCCTAGGGTCTCTGGAAACACCATATATTTT
CASSRDSPRVSGNTIYF
>TRBD2|TRBJ2-3|15|TRBV9|-
TGTGCCAGCAGCGTAAGCGGGGGGATTTCAGATACGCAGTATTTT
CASSVSGGISDTQYF
>-|TRBJ1-2|15|TRBV5-6|-
TGTGCCAGCAGCTTTCCTCAGGGAACTAACTATGGCTACACCTTC
CASSFPQGTNYGYTF
>TRBD2|TRBJ2-3|18|TRBV5-1|-
TGCGCCAGCAGCTTGGCGCCTAGCGGGGGGGCGGGCACAGATACGCAGTATTTT
CASSLAPSGGAGTDTQYF
>-|TRBJ2-1|15|TRBV28|once
TGTGCCAGCCCTAAGGGGGAGGGCCCCTACAATGAGCAGTTCTTC
CASPKGEGPYNEQFF
>-|TRBJ2-3|13|TRBV19|-
TGTGCCAGTAGTATGGGCTCCACAGATACGCAGTATTTT
CASSMGSTDTQYF
>-|TRBJ2-7|13|TRBV7-9|few
TGTGCCAGCAGCTTACATAATGAGGGCGAGCAGTACTTC
CASSLHNEGEQYF
>-|TRBJ2-5|14|TRBV29-1|-
TGCAGCGTTGAAGATACATCGTGGCGGGAGACCCAGTACTTC
CSVEDTSWRETQYF
>-|TRBJ2-2|13|TRBV19|few
TGTGCCAGTAGTCGGGGAAACGCCGGGGAGCTGTTTTTT
CASSRGNAGELFF
>TRBD1|TRBJ1-4|14|TRBV5-4|-
TGTGCCAGCAGCGTGGGACAGGGCAATGAAAAACTGTTTTTT
CASSVGQGNEKLFF
>-|TRBJ1-1|14|TRBV11-2|-
TGTGCCAGCAGCTTAGTTACGCGGGACACTGAAGCTTTCTTT
CASSLVTRDTEAFF
>TRBD1|TRBJ1-6|17|TRBV19|-
TGTGCCAGTAGTATCTTGGGGACAGGGGCTCGTAATTCACCCCTCCACTTT
CASSILGTGARNSPLHF
>TRBD1|TRBJ2-6|16|TRBV15|few
TGTGCCACCAGCAGAGGACAGGGGACCGGGGCCAACGTCCTGACTTTC
CATSRGQGTGANVLTF
>-|TRBJ2-7|14|TRBV11-3|-
TGTGCCAGCAGCTTTAACAGGGGAGGACGCGAGCAGTACTTC
CASSFNRGGREQYF
>-|TRBJ2-1|14|TRBV7-9|-
TGTGCCAGCAGCTTAGATCCGCGGGGAGGAGGGCAGTTCTTC
CASSLDPRGGGQFF
>-|TRBJ2-1|17|TRBV30|-
TGTGCCTGGAGTGTAATTGGCGGGAAAAGCTCCTACAATGAGCAGTTCTTC
CAWSVIGGKSSYNEQFF
>TRBD1|TRBJ1-6|16|TRBV15|-
TGTGCCACCAGCATCCGGACAGGGGCTGCTAATTCACCCCTCCACTTT
CATSIRTGAANSPLHF
>-|TRBJ2-7|14|TRBV6-1|few
TGTGCCAGCACCGAGGGAGAACAGTCCTACGAGCAGTACTTC
CASTEGEQSYEQYF
>-|TRBJ2-5|16|TRBV6-5|-
TGTGCCAGCAGTTACAAGACTTTGACGTCCCGGGAGACCCAGTACTTC
CASSYKTLTSRETQYF
>TRBD2|TRBJ2-1|16|TRBV23-1|-
TGCGCCAGCGGAACTAGCGGGGGGGCTAAATGCAATGAGCAGTTCTTC
CASGTSGGAKCNEQFF
>-|TRBJ2-5|15|TRBV9|few
TGTGCCAGCAGCCCCCGACAGGCTAAAGTGGAGACCCAGTACTTC
CASSPRQAKVETQYF
>-|TRBJ2-1|14|TRBV7-9|-
TGTGCCAGCAGCTTAGCCACTCTAGACAATGAGCAGTTCTTC
CASSLATLDNEQFF
>-|TRBJ1-1|15|TRBV9|few
TGTGCCAGCAGCGTAGGGACAACAATGAACACTGAAGCTTTCTTT
CASSVGTTMNTEAFF
>TRBD2|TRBJ2-4|18|TRBV13|once
TGTGCCAGCAGCTACGAACTAGCGGGAGGCGGAGCCAAAAACATTCAGTACTTC
CASSYELAGGGAKNIQYF
>TRBD1|TRBJ2-7|14|TRBV4-2|-
TGTGCCAGCAGCCAGGTACAGGGGGGTGGCGAGCAGTACTTC
CASSQVQGGGEQYF
>-|TRBJ2-5|14|TRBV2|-
TGTGCCAGCAGTGAAATGAGACAGTCTGAGACCCAGTACTTC
CASSEMRQSETQYF
>-|TRBJ2-2|17|TRBV7-9|-
TGTGCCAGCAGCTACCCTTTAGGGGGGGCGGACACCGGGGAGCTGTTTTTT
CASSYPLGGADTGELFF
>-|TRBJ2-7|13|TRBV7-2|-
TGTGCCAGCAGCTTAGTCAGATCTTACGAGCAGTACTTC
CASSLVRSYEQYF
>TRBD1|TRBJ2-2|14|TRBV19|-
TGTGCCAGTAGTTCCAGGACAGGTCCCGGGGAGCTGTTTTTT
CASSSRTGPGELFF
>TRBD1|TRBJ2-5|15|TRBV7-9|-
TGTGCCAGCAGCACCTCGACAGGGGGCGCTGAGACCCAGTACTTC
CASSTSTGGAETQYF